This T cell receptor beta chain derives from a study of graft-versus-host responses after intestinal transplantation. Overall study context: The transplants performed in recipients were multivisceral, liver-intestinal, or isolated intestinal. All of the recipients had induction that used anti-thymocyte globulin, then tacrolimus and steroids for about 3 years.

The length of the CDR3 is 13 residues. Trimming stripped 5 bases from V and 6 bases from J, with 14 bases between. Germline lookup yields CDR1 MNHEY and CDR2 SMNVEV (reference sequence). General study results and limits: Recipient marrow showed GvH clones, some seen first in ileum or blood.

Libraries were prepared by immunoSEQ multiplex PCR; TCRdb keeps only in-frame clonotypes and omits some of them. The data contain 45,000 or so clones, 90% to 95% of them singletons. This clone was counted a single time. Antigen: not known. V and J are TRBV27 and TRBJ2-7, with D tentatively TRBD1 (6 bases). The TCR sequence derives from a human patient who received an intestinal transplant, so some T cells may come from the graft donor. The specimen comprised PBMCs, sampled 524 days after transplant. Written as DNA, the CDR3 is TGTGCCAGCAGTCCCCGCACAGGGTCCGAGCAGTACTTC. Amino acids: CASSPRTGSEQYF.